This T cell receptor (beta chain) was found in a study of blood T cell repertoires in COVID-19. Study background: The United States, Italy and Spain were the sources of the acute and convalescent COVID-19 samples.

Per germline, CDR1 KGHSH and CDR2 LQKENI. Trimming cost V 6 bases and J 0 bases, with 12 bases left between them. There are 14 residues in the CDR3. Original processing methods: Reference gene primers were amplified, and this amplification served to estimate nucleated cell counts. Repertoires were generated with immunoSEQ multiplex PCR, while TCRdb's copy carries only in-frame clones and drops some. D and trimming were read from the DNA, whereas the V and J calls and clone size are those reported in that table. The sample shows some 290,000 clones, 86% of them seen only once. This receptor was identified in a man aged 18-30 years with active or convalescent COVID-19. The sequenced sample was peripheral blood. This sequence joins TRBV18 and TRBJ2-7; tentative D call: TRBD2 (6 bases). CDR3 in DNA: TGTGCCAGCTCCCCGGGGAGGAGCTCCTACGAGCAGTACTTC. Translation gives CASSPGRSSYEQYF.